A selection of T cell receptor beta chains follows, all from one sample in a study of response to subunit inactivated influenza vaccine. MiXCR was run by TCRdb on the RT-PCR reads, yielding one entry per CDR3 protein. Of 500,000 to 550,000 distinct CDR3 sequences listed, 6.5% to 8% were seen once; the top ten hold around 13%. The sample in question was PBMCs from blood, obtained approximately 25 months after vaccination. The receptors were sampled from a man aged 50 to 75 who received an inactivated influenza vaccine. Each CDR3 is given with its conserved first and last residue. The D gene is left open where the match is weak. Rows give clone size only sometimes, using once, few, many, or a class for an expanded clone.

cdr3_aa: CAWSVGSTGELFF
cdr3_nt: TGTGCCTGGAGTGTCGGTAGCACCGGGGAGCTGTTTTTT
v_call: TRBV30
d_call: .
j_call: TRBJ2-2
clone_size: few

cdr3_aa: CASSPLPPHSNYGYTF
cdr3_nt: TGTGCCAGCTCACCACTTCCTCCGCACTCAAACTATGGCTACACCTTC
v_call: TRBV18
d_call: .
j_call: TRBJ1-2
clone_size: few

cdr3_aa: CASSDDSTGEGWETQYF
cdr3_nt: TGTGCCAGCAGCGACGACTCGACAGGGGAAGGGTGGGAGACCCAGTACTTC
v_call: TRBV9
d_call: TRBD1
j_call: TRBJ2-5
clone_size: .

cdr3_aa: CASRPGQGYEQFF
cdr3_nt: TGTGCCAGCAGGCCTGGACAGGGCTATGAGCAGTTCTTC
v_call: TRBV12-3/TRBV12-4
d_call: TRBD1
j_call: TRBJ2-1
clone_size: many

cdr3_aa: CASSQERTSGSGGTDTQYF
cdr3_nt: TGCGCCAGCAGCCAAGAAAGAACTAGCGGGAGCGGGGGCACAGATACGCAGTATTTT
v_call: TRBV4-3
d_call: TRBD2
j_call: TRBJ2-3
clone_size: .

cdr3_aa: CASSPRGASSSSYNEQFF
cdr3_nt: TGTGCCAGCAGCCCCAGAGGGGCTAGCAGTAGCTCCTACAATGAGCAGTTCTTC
v_call: TRBV2
d_call: .
j_call: TRBJ2-1
clone_size: many

cdr3_aa: CASSLVSGSLYEQYF
cdr3_nt: TGTGCCAGCAGCTTAGTTAGCGGGAGTTTGTACGAGCAGTACTTC
v_call: TRBV7-8
d_call: TRBD2
j_call: TRBJ2-7
clone_size: .

cdr3_aa: CSASPPPTGDSPLHF
cdr3_nt: TGCAGTGCTAGCCCACCGCCGACAGGAGATTCACCCCTCCACTTT
v_call: TRBV20-1
d_call: .
j_call: TRBJ1-6
clone_size: .

cdr3_aa: CASSWGFRDRIKETQYF
cdr3_nt: TGTGCCAGCAGTTGGGGGTTTCGAGACAGGATAAAAGAGACCCAGTACTTC
v_call: TRBV28
d_call: .
j_call: TRBJ2-5
clone_size: .

cdr3_aa: CASSWGPYNEQFF
cdr3_nt: TGTGCCAGCAGTTGGGGGCCCTACAATGAGCAGTTCTTC
v_call: TRBV28
d_call: .
j_call: TRBJ2-1
clone_size: .

cdr3_aa: CASSFGTRDTQYF
cdr3_nt: TGTGCCAGCAGCTTCGGGACTCGGGATACGCAGTATTTT
v_call: TRBV7-2
d_call: .
j_call: TRBJ2-3
clone_size: many

cdr3_aa: CSAITSGGNTGELFF
cdr3_nt: TGCAGCGCCATAACTAGCGGGGGAAACACCGGGGAGCTGTTTTTT
v_call: TRBV29-1
d_call: TRBD2
j_call: TRBJ2-2
clone_size: many

cdr3_aa: CASRPGTGYNNEQFF
cdr3_nt: TGTGCCAGCAGGCCCGGGACAGGGTATAACAATGAGCAGTTCTTC
v_call: TRBV12-3/TRBV12-4
d_call: TRBD1
j_call: TRBJ2-1
clone_size: few

cdr3_aa: CASSARGILGEQYF
cdr3_nt: TGTGCCAGCAGCGCACGAGGGATTTTGGGCGAGCAGTACTTC
v_call: TRBV9
d_call: .
j_call: TRBJ2-7
clone_size: many

cdr3_aa: CASSSRTSGGGDTQYF
cdr3_nt: TGTGCCAGCAGCTCCCGGACTAGCGGGGGCGGGGATACGCAGTATTTT
v_call: TRBV7-6
d_call: TRBD2
j_call: TRBJ2-3
clone_size: few

cdr3_aa: CATSGTGDDSHSYEQYF
cdr3_nt: TGTGCCACATCCGGGACAGGGGACGACTCACACTCCTACGAGCAGTACTTC
v_call: TRBV10-3
d_call: TRBD1
j_call: TRBJ2-7
clone_size: many

cdr3_aa: CASSPLQGYEQYF
cdr3_nt: TGTGCCAGCAGCCCTTTACAGGGCTACGAGCAGTACTTC
v_call: TRBV3-1
d_call: .
j_call: TRBJ2-7
clone_size: many

cdr3_aa: CSARDGTGWGYTF
cdr3_nt: TGCAGTGCTAGAGACGGGACAGGGTGGGGCTACACCTTC
v_call: TRBV20-1
d_call: TRBD1
j_call: TRBJ1-2
clone_size: .

cdr3_aa: CSASRGGAYTDTQYF
cdr3_nt: TGCAGTGCTAGTCGGGGCGGGGCCTACACAGATACGCAGTATTTT
v_call: TRBV20-1
d_call: .
j_call: TRBJ2-3
clone_size: .

cdr3_aa: CSAPTSGRARTDTQYF
cdr3_nt: TGCAGTGCACCGACTAGCGGGAGGGCCCGAACAGATACGCAGTATTTT
v_call: TRBV20-1
d_call: TRBD2
j_call: TRBJ2-3
clone_size: many

cdr3_aa: CASSVLAGLGNEQFF
cdr3_nt: TGTGCCAGCAGCGTCCTAGCGGGATTGGGCAATGAGCAGTTCTTC
v_call: TRBV7-9
d_call: TRBD2
j_call: TRBJ2-1
clone_size: many

cdr3_aa: CASSSGPGETQYF
cdr3_nt: TGTGCCAGCAGCTCCGGCCCTGGGGAGACCCAGTACTTC
v_call: TRBV11-2
d_call: .
j_call: TRBJ2-5
clone_size: many

cdr3_aa: CASSYAAGTAYNNEQFF
cdr3_nt: TGTGCCAGCAGTTACGCCGCCGGGACAGCGTATAACAATGAGCAGTTCTTC
v_call: TRBV6-5
d_call: TRBD1
j_call: TRBJ2-1
clone_size: .

cdr3_aa: CASREGLAGGAKNIQYF
cdr3_nt: TGTGCCAGCAGGGAAGGTCTAGCGGGGGGAGCCAAAAACATTCAGTACTTC
v_call: TRBV6-2/TRBV6-3
d_call: TRBD2
j_call: TRBJ2-4
clone_size: .

cdr3_aa: CASSAILAGRSTDTQYF
cdr3_nt: TGCGCCAGCAGCGCCATACTAGCGGGGCGCTCCACAGATACGCAGTATTTT
v_call: TRBV5-1
d_call: TRBD2
j_call: TRBJ2-3
clone_size: .

cdr3_aa: CASRHGGDTDTQYF
cdr3_nt: TGTGCCAGCAGGCACGGGGGGGACACAGATACGCAGTATTTT
v_call: TRBV12-3/TRBV12-4
d_call: TRBD2
j_call: TRBJ2-3
clone_size: .

cdr3_aa: CASSVEAGGRNTIYF
cdr3_nt: TGTGCCAGCAGCGTAGAAGCAGGGGGCCGAAACACCATATATTTT
v_call: TRBV9
d_call: TRBD1
j_call: TRBJ1-3
clone_size: many

cdr3_aa: CSASKGYGGYTF
cdr3_nt: TGCAGTGCTAGTAAAGGGTATGGAGGCTACACCTTC
v_call: TRBV20-1
d_call: .
j_call: TRBJ1-2
clone_size: few

cdr3_aa: CASSLTGTGNEKLFF
cdr3_nt: TGCGCCAGCAGCTTAACCGGGACGGGGAATGAAAAACTGTTTTTT
v_call: TRBV5-1
d_call: .
j_call: TRBJ1-4
clone_size: few

cdr3_aa: CASSYSIGQPLVFQYF
cdr3_nt: TGTGCCAGCAGTTACTCTATTGGACAGCCACTGGTATTCCAGTACTTC
v_call: TRBV6-5
d_call: .
j_call: TRBJ2-7
clone_size: many

cdr3_aa: CASSLVLLSSSYNEQFF
cdr3_nt: TGTGCCAGCAGCTTAGTACTCCTATCTAGCTCCTACAATGAGCAGTTCTTC
v_call: TRBV7-2
d_call: .
j_call: TRBJ2-1
clone_size: few

cdr3_aa: CASSVDAAPNYGYTF
cdr3_nt: TGTGCCAGCAGCGTAGACGCCGCTCCTAACTATGGCTACACCTTC
v_call: TRBV9
d_call: .
j_call: TRBJ1-2
clone_size: few

cdr3_aa: CASSTTGTDYEQYF
cdr3_nt: TGTGCCAGCAGCACGACCGGGACAGACTACGAGCAGTACTTC
v_call: TRBV9
d_call: TRBD1
j_call: TRBJ2-7
clone_size: few

cdr3_aa: CATSAARPSGRLYNEQFF
cdr3_nt: TGTGCCACCAGCGCCGCCCGGCCTAGCGGGAGGCTCTACAATGAGCAGTTCTTC
v_call: TRBV15
d_call: TRBD2
j_call: TRBJ2-1
clone_size: few

cdr3_aa: CASSQDSVNQPQHF
cdr3_nt: TGCGCCAGCAGCCAAGATTCCGTTAATCAGCCCCAGCATTTT
v_call: TRBV4-1
d_call: .
j_call: TRBJ1-5
clone_size: .

cdr3_aa: CATKSGTSNTGELFF
cdr3_nt: TGTGCCACCAAATCCGGGACTAGCAACACCGGGGAGCTGTTTTTT
v_call: TRBV24-1
d_call: TRBD2
j_call: TRBJ2-2
clone_size: .

cdr3_aa: CSATKPGTELTNTEAFF
cdr3_nt: TGCAGTGCTACCAAGCCTGGGACGGAGCTCACGAACACTGAAGCTTTCTTT
v_call: TRBV20-1
d_call: .
j_call: TRBJ1-1
clone_size: .

cdr3_aa: CASSRTYLSADTQYF
cdr3_nt: TGCGCCAGCAGCCGTACCTACCTTTCCGCAGATACGCAGTATTTT
v_call: TRBV4-1
d_call: .
j_call: TRBJ2-3
clone_size: .

cdr3_aa: CASSWGRDYGYTF
cdr3_nt: TGTGCCAGCAGTTGGGGACGTGACTATGGCTACACCTTC
v_call: TRBV6-2/TRBV6-3
d_call: .
j_call: TRBJ1-2
clone_size: many

cdr3_aa: CASSPKTGQELFF
cdr3_nt: TGTGCCAGCAGCCCCAAAACAGGGCAGGAGCTGTTTTTT
v_call: TRBV9
d_call: .
j_call: TRBJ2-2
clone_size: .

cdr3_aa: CASSDPGGAYNEQFF
cdr3_nt: TGTGCCAGCAGTGATCCAGGGGGCGCGTACAATGAGCAGTTCTTC
v_call: TRBV25-1
d_call: TRBD1
j_call: TRBJ2-1
clone_size: few

cdr3_aa: CASSQEIAGRDGYTF
cdr3_nt: TGTGCCAGCAGCCAAGAGATCGCAGGTCGGGATGGCTACACCTTC
v_call: TRBV4-2
d_call: .
j_call: TRBJ1-2
clone_size: .

cdr3_aa: CASALGDRGYEQYF
cdr3_nt: TGTGCCAGCGCCCTCGGGGACAGGGGCTACGAGCAGTACTTC
v_call: TRBV28
d_call: TRBD1
j_call: TRBJ2-7
clone_size: .

cdr3_aa: CASSFQGRSTEAFF
cdr3_nt: TGTGCCAGCAGTTTCCAGGGGCGGAGCACTGAAGCTTTCTTT
v_call: TRBV12-3/TRBV12-4
d_call: .
j_call: TRBJ1-1
clone_size: many

cdr3_aa: CAISESDGLAFNEQFF
cdr3_nt: TGTGCCATCAGTGAGTCCGATGGACTAGCGTTCAATGAGCAGTTCTTC
v_call: TRBV10-3
d_call: TRBD2
j_call: TRBJ2-1
clone_size: many

cdr3_aa: CAISDDSGETQYF
cdr3_nt: TGTGCCATCAGTGATGACTCAGGGGAGACCCAGTACTTC
v_call: TRBV10-3
d_call: .
j_call: TRBJ2-5
clone_size: .

cdr3_aa: CASTKTGTGANVLTF
cdr3_nt: TGTGCCAGCACCAAGACAGGGACCGGGGCCAACGTCCTGACTTTC
v_call: TRBV5-6
d_call: TRBD1
j_call: TRBJ2-6
clone_size: many

cdr3_aa: CASSQDGLAGTDTQYF
cdr3_nt: TGTGCCAGCAGCCAAGATGGGCTAGCGGGCACAGATACGCAGTATTTT
v_call: TRBV4-2
d_call: TRBD2
j_call: TRBJ2-3
clone_size: .

cdr3_aa: CASSLVLNTIYF
cdr3_nt: TGTGCCAGCAGCTTAGTTCTGAACACCATATATTTT
v_call: TRBV11-2
d_call: .
j_call: TRBJ1-3
clone_size: many

cdr3_aa: CASSQTGTTQETQYF
cdr3_nt: TGTGCCAGCAGTCAAACCGGGACAACCCAAGAGACCCAGTACTTC
v_call: TRBV28
d_call: .
j_call: TRBJ2-5
clone_size: .

cdr3_aa: CASRPSGRIYEQYF
cdr3_nt: TGTGCCAGCAGACCGAGCGGGAGAATTTACGAGCAGTACTTC
v_call: TRBV3-1
d_call: TRBD2
j_call: TRBJ2-7
clone_size: few

cdr3_aa: CASSLVGVVRGPRGEQFF
cdr3_nt: TGTGCCAGCAGCTTAGTGGGGGTGGTCAGGGGGCCCCGGGGTGAGCAGTTCTTC
v_call: TRBV11-2
d_call: TRBD1
j_call: TRBJ2-1
clone_size: many

cdr3_aa: CASSLITGGPPISSGANVLTF
cdr3_nt: TGCGCCAGCAGCTTGATTACAGGGGGTCCTCCCATATCCTCTGGGGCCAACGTCCTGACTTTC
v_call: TRBV5-1
d_call: TRBD1
j_call: TRBJ2-6
clone_size: few

cdr3_aa: CASSYSSRDRGSIYTF
cdr3_nt: TGTGCCAGCAGTTACTCGAGCCGGGACAGGGGTTCTATTTACACCTTC
v_call: TRBV6-5
d_call: TRBD1
j_call: TRBJ1-2
clone_size: .